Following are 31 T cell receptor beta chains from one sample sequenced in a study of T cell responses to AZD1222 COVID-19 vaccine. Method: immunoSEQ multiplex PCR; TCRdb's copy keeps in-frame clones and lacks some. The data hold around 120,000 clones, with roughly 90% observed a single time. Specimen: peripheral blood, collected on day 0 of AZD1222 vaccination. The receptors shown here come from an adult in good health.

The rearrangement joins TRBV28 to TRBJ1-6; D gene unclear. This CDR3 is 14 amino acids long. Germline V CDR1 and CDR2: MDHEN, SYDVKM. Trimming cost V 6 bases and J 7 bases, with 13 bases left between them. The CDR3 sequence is CASRVTFPNSPLHF. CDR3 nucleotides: TGTGCCAGCAGAGTGACATTCCCGAATTCACCCCTCCACTTT.

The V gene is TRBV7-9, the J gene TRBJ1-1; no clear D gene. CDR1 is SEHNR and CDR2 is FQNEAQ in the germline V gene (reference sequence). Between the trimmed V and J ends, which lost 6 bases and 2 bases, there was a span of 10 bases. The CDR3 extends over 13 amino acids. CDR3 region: CASSQIVNTEAFF. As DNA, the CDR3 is TGTGCCAGCAGTCAAATCGTCAACACTGAAGCTTTCTTT.

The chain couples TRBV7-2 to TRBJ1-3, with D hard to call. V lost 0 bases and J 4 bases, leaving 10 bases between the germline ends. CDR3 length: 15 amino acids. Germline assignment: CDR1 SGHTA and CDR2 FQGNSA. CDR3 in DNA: TGTGCCAGCAGCTTAGCGGGGTCCCCCGGAAACACCATATATTTT. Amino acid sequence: CASSLAGSPGNTIYF.

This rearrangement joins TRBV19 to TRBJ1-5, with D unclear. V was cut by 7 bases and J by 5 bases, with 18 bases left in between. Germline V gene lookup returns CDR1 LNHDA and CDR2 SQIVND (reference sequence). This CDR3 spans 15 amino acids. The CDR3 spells CASTPEGREDQPQHF. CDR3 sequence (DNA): TGTGCCAGTACCCCGGAGGGAAGAGAGGATCAGCCCCAGCATTTT.

The CDR3 DNA reads as TGCGCCAGCAGCCACGGACAGTACACTGAAGCTTTCTTT. Its protein is CASSHGQYTEAFF. The chain employs TRBV4-1 and TRBJ1-1, with D tentatively TRBD1 (6 bases). Germline loops: CDR1 MGHRA, CDR2 YSYEKL. V lost 3 bases and J 3 bases, leaving 8 bases between the germline ends. CDR3 size: 13 residues.

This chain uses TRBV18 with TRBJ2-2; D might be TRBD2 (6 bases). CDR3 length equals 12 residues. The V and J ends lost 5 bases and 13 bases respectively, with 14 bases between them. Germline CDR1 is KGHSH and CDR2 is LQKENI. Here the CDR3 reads CASSSGTEVLFF. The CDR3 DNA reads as TGTGCCAGCTCATCCGGGACTGAAGTGCTGTTTTTT.

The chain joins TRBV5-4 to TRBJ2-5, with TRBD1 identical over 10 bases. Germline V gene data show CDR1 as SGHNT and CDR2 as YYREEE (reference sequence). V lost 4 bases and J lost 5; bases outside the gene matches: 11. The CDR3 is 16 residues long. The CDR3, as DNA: TGTGCCAGCAGCCGACCGACAGGGGGCCAAAGGGAGACCCAGTACTTC. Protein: CASSRPTGGQRETQYF.

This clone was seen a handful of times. The CDR3 protein is CASSSGLAGGPDTQYF. The CDR3 nucleotides read TGTGCCAGCAGCTCCGGACTAGCGGGGGGGCCAGATACGCAGTATTTT. J is TRBJ2-3 and V is TRBV5-4; 15 positions match TRBD2. V shed 3 bases, J shed 4 bases, and the junction held 3 bases outside the gene matches. CDR1 and CDR2 from the germline V gene are SGHNT and YYREEE (reference sequence). The CDR3 loop spans 16 amino acids. Filled out from reference TRBV5-4 and TRBJ2-3, the complete variable domain reads ETGVTQSPTHLIKTRGQQVTLRCSSQSGHNTVSWYQQALGQGPQFIFQYYREEENGRGNFPPRFSGLQFPNYSSELNVNALELDDSALYLCASSSGLAGGPDTQYFGPGTRLTVL.

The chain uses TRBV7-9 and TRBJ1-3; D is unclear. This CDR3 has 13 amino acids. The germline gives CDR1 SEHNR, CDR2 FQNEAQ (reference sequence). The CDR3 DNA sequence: TGTGCGACGCAGGAGAGGGCTGGAAACACCATATATTTT. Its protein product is CATQERAGNTIYF.

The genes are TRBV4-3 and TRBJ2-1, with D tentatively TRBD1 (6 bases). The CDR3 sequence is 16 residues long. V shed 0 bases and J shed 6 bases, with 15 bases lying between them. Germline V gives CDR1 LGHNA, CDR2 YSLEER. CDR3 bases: TGCGCCAGCAGCCAAGATCCCACAGGGTGGGGCAATGAGCAGTTCTTC. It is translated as CASSQDPTGWGNEQFF.

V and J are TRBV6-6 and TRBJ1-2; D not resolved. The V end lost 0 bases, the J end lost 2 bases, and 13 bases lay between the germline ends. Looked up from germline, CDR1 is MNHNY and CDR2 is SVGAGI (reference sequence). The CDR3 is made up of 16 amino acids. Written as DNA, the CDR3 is TGTGCCAGCAGTTACTCCCCCCAAGGAGACAACTATGGCTACACCTTC. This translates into CASSYSPQGDNYGYTF.

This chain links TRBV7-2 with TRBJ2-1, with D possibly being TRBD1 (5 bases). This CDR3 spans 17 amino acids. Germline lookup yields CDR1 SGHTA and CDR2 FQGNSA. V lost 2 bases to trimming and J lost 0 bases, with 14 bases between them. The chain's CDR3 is CASSLKGRGSSYNEQFF. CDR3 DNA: TGTGCCAGCAGCTTAAAGGGAAGGGGCAGCTCCTACAATGAGCAGTTCTTC.

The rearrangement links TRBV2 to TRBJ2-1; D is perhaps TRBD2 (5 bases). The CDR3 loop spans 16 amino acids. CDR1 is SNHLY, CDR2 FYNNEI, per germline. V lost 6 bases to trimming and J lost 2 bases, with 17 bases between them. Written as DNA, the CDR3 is TGTGCCAGCAGAGGACTCTCATTAAAAGCCTACAATGAGCAGTTCTTC. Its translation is CASRGLSLKAYNEQFF. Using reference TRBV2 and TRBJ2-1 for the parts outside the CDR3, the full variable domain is EPEVTQTPSHQVTQMGQEVILRCVPISNHLYFYWYRQILGQKVEFLVSFYNNEISEKSEIFDDQFSVERPDGSNFTLKIRSTKLEDSAMYFCASRGLSLKAYNEQFFGPGTRLTVL.

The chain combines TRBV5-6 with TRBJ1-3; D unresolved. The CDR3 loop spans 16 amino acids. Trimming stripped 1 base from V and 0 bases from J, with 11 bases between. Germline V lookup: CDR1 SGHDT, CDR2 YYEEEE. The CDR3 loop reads CASSLWRFFSGNTIYF. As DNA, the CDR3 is TGTGCCAGCAGCTTGTGGAGATTTTTCTCTGGAAACACCATATATTTT.

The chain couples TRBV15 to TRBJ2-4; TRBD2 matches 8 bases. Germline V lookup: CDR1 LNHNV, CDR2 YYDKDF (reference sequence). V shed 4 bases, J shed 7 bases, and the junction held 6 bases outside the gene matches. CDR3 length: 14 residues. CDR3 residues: CATSKLREGNIQYF. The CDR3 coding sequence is TGTGCCACCAGCAAGTTACGGGAGGGGAACATTCAGTACTTC.

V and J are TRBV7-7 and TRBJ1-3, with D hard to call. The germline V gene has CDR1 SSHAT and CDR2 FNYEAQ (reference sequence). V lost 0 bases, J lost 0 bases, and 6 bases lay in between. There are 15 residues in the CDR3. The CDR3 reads CASSLAPSSGNTIYF. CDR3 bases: TGTGCCAGCAGCTTAGCGCCGAGCTCTGGAAACACCATATATTTT. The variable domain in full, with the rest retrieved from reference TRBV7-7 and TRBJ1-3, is GAGVSQSPRYKVTKRGQDVTLRCDPISSHATLYWYQQALGQGPEFLTYFNYEAQPDKSGLPSDRFSAERPEGSISTLTIQRTEQRDSAMYRCASSLAPSSGNTIYFGEGSWLTVV.

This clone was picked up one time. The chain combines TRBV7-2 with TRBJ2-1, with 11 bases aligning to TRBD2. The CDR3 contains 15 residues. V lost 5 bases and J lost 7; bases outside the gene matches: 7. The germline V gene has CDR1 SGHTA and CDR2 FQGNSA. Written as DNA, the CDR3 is TGTGCCAGCAGCATAGTAGCGGGAGGGAATAATGAGCAGTTCTTC. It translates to CASSIVAGGNNEQFF.

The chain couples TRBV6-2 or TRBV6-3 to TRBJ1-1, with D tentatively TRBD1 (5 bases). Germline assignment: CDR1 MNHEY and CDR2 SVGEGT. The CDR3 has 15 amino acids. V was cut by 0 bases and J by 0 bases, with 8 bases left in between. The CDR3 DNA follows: TGTGCCAGCAGTTACTCGCAGGGTATGAACACTGAAGCTTTCTTT. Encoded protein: CASSYSQGMNTEAFF.

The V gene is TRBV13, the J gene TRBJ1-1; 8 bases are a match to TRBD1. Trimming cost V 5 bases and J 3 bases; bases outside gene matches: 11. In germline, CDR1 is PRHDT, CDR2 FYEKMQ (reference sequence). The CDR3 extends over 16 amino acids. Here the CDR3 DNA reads TGTGCCAGCAGCCGAGGTTACAGGGGGGTGGACACTGAAGCTTTCTTT. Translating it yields CASSRGYRGVDTEAFF.

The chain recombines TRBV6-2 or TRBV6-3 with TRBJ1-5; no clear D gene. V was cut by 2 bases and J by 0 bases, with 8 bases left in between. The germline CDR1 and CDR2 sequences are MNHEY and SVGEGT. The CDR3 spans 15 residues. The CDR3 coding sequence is TGTGCCAGCAGTTACGTCGGATATAGCAATCAGCCCCAGCATTTT. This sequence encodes CASSYVGYSNQPQHF.

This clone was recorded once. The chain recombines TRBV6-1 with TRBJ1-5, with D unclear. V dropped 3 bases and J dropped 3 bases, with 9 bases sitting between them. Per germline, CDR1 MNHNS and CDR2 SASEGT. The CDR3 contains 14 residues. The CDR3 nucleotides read TGTGCCAGCAGTGAGGTCGGGTTCAATCAGCCCCAGCATTTT. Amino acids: CASSEVGFNQPQHF.

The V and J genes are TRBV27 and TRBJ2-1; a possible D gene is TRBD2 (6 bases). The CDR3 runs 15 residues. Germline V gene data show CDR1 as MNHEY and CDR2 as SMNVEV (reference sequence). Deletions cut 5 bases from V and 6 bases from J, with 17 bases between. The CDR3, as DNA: TGTGCCAGCAGTCCCCTAGCGTGGCCTCTCAATGAGCAGTTCTTC. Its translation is CASSPLAWPLNEQFF.

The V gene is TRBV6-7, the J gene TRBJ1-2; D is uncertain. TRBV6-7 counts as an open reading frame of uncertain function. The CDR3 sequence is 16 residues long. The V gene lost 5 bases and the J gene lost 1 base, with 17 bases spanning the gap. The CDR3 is CASSPEVDGRNYGYTF. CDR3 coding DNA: TGTGCCAGCAGTCCCGAAGTTGACGGGCGTAACTATGGCTACACCTTC.

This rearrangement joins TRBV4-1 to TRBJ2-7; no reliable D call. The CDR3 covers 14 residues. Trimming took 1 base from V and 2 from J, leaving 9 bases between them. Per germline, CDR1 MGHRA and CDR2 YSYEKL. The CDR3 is CASSQGVATYEQYF. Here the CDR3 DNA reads TGCGCCAGCAGCCAAGGGGTGGCCACCTACGAGCAGTACTTC.

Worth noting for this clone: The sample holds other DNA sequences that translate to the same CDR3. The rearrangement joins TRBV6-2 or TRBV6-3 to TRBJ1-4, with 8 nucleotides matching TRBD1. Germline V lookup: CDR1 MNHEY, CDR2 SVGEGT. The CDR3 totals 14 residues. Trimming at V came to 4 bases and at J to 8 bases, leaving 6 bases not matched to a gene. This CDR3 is CASSSGQGGEKLFF. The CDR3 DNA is TGTGCCAGCAGTTCCGGACAGGGCGGGGAAAAACTGTTTTTT.

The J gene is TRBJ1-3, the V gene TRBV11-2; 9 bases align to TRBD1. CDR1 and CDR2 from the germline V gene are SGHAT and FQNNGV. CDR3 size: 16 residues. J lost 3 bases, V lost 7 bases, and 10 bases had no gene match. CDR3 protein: CASKRRDRVIGNTIYF. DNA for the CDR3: TGTGCCAGCAAACGCCGGGACAGGGTAATTGGAAACACCATATATTTT.

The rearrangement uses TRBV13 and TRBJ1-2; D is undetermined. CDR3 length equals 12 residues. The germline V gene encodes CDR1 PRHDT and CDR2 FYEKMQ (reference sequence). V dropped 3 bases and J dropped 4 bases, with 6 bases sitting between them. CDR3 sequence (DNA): TGTGCCAGCAGCTTGGAAGGCTATGGCTACACCTTC. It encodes CASSLEGYGYTF.

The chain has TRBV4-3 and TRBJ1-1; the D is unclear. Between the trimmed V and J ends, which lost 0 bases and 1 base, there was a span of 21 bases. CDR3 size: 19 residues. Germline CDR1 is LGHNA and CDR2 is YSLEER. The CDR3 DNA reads TGCGCCAGCAGCCAAGATGGGAGTAGAACCGACCTAGGGAACACTGAAGCTTTCTTT. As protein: CASSQDGSRTDLGNTEAFF.

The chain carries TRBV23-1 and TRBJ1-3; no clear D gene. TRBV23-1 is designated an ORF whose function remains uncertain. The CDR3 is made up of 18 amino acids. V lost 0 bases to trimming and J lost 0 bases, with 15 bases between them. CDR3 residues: CASSQSREAGHSGNTIYF. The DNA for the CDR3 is TGCGCCAGCAGTCAATCGCGAGAGGCGGGCCACTCTGGAAACACCATATATTTT.

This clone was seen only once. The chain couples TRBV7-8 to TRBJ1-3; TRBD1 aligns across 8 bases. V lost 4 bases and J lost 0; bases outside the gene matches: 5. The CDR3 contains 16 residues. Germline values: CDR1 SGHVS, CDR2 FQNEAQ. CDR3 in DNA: TGTGCCAGCAGCTGGGACAGGCGATCCTCTGGAAACACCATATATTTT. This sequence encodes CASSWDRRSSGNTIYF.

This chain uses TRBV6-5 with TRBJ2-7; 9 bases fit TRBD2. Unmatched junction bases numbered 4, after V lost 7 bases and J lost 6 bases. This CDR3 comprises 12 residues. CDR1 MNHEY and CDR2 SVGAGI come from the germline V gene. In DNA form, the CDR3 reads TGTGCCAGCAAGGGACTAGCAGCCGAGCAGTACTTC. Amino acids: CASKGLAAEQYF.